This entry is about one TCR beta chain. What it binds is unknown. Sequence at one end of the junction differs from germline and may be a read error. The CDR3 length is 13 residues. Germline V lookup: CDR1 SEHNR, CDR2 FQNEAQ (reference sequence). This record comes from a study of CD8+ T cells in alopecia areata. Study in general: Each of the treated patients was given oral tofacitinib, 5 to 10 mg twice daily, for moderate-to-severe alopecia areata. Tofacitinib lasted 6 to 18 months, then 6 months off drug. Study results and limitations: Lesional scalp displayed greater clonality than normal scalp, most notably in alopecia totalis/universalis. Compared with mice, patients displayed less clear TCR sharing, possibly for HLA-related reasons.

RNA extraction and reverse transcription yielded cDNA as sequencing template. Produced via immunoSEQ multiplex PCR; TCRdb's table is partial and in-frame only. The sample yields some 150,000 clones, around 50% seen once. V usage is TRBV7-9 and J usage is TRBJ2-3, with D hard to call. The origin of this receptor is a human donor with alopecia areata. Material: CD8+ T cells sorted from blood, obtained at week 0. The CDR3 DNA reads TGTGCCAGCAGTTTAGTCGTAGAAGATACGCAGTATTTT. Translation: CASSLVVEDTQYF.